This T cell receptor beta chain comes out of a study of T-cell reconstitution after alpha-beta-depleted transplantation in children. General study points: Once a year had passed after transplant, T-cell counts and diversity came mostly from newly produced T cells. It was reported that alpha-beta T cells came from several hundred expanded graft clones (about two months after transplant).

In its sample, this clonotype was seen many times. Its antigen remains unidentified. Germline CDR1 is SGHRS and CDR2 is YFSETQ. This CDR3 has 18 residues. Trimming shortened V by 1 base and J by 3 bases, and 22 bases separated the two germline ends. During its preparation, the TCRbeta library received unique molecular identifiers. A single record per CDR3 protein comes from TCRdb applying MiXCR to the PCR reads. The table records around 600,000 distinct CDR3 sequences, about 23% of them present only once. The chain combines TRBV5-1 with TRBJ1-1; TRBD1 might be the D (6 bases). Material: PBMCs, mostly from graft donor cells, obtained 360 days after TCRalphabeta/CD19-depleted stem cell transplant. This receptor was identified in a boy under three years old who had a stem cell transplant for acute myeloid leukemia, so the T cells may come from the graft donor. Here the CDR3 reads CASSLSWGITGKDTEAFF. The CDR3 DNA follows: TGCGCCAGCAGCTTGAGTTGGGGAATAACAGGGAAGGACACTGAAGCTTTCTTT.